Shown below are 21 T cell receptor beta chains from a single sample sequenced in a study of CD8+CD57+ T cells in acquired aplastic anemia. Genomic DNA served as template for TCR beta VDJ and CDR3 profiling. TCRdb fed the reads into MiXCR, producing one record per CDR3 protein. Of some 240,000 distinct CDR3 sequences in the sample, 34% are singletons; the top ten hold 1% to 1.3%. The sequenced sample was sorted CD4+, CD8+, or CD8+CD57+ T cells (not recorded which) from PBMCs. The receptors here all came from a human donor in good health, serving as a control.

The count of this clonotype is one. The V and J genes are TRBV2 and TRBJ1-6; TRBD1 matches at 7 bases. With V trimmed by 7 bases and J by 4 bases, 7 bases remained unmatched. Germline lookup yields CDR1 SNHLY and CDR2 FYNNEI. The length of the CDR3 is 15 residues. The CDR3 sequence: CASNPQTGYNSPLHF. CDR3 sequence (DNA): TGTGCCAGCAACCCTCAGACAGGGTATAATTCACCCCTCCACTTT.

This clonotype was seen a handful of times. This may arise from a read error, as a much more abundant clone is one base away. V and J are TRBV2 and TRBJ2-7; D may be TRBD1 (5 bases). There are 14 residues in the CDR3. The germline V gene has CDR1 SNHLY and CDR2 FYNNEI. The CDR3 sequence is CASRFGDSRYEQHF. The CDR3, as DNA: TGTGCCAGCCGCTTCGGAGACAGCCGCTACGAGCAGCACTTC.

This clonotype came up many times. The rearrangement joins TRBV9 to TRBJ2-3, with 10 bases matching TRBD2. J lost 6 bases, V lost 4 bases, and 17 bases had no gene match. This CDR3 has 18 residues. The V gene's germline CDR1 is SGDLS and CDR2 YYNGEE. CDR3: CASSLRLAGPTSPDTQYF. The CDR3 nucleotides read TGTGCCAGCAGCCTACGACTAGCGGGTCCCACGAGTCCGGATACGCAGTATTTT.

Note on this clonotype: A read error may be the cause here, since a much bigger clone is one base away. J is TRBJ1-5 and V is TRBV20-1, with unresolved D. Looked up from germline, CDR1 is DFQATT and CDR2 is SNEGSKA (reference sequence). V was pared by 5 bases and J by 3 bases, with 14 bases between. The CDR3 contains 14 residues. This CDR3 is CSAPVGLPNQPQHF. The CDR3, as DNA: TGCAGTGCTCCCGTCGGGCTACCCAATCAGCCCCAGCATTTT.

This sequence joins TRBV5-1 and TRBJ1-1, with TRBD1 matching over 7 bases. The CDR3 has 14 residues. Unmatched junction bases numbered 4, after V lost 3 bases and J lost 2 bases. Germline V gene data show CDR1 as SGHRS and CDR2 as YFSETQ. The CDR3 region has the DNA TGCGCCAGCAGCTCAGACAGGGTTAACACTGAAGCTTTCTTT. It encodes CASSSDRVNTEAFF.

The chain employs TRBV10-3 and TRBJ1-1; the D is unclear. The ends were cut back, 6 bases at V and 3 bases at J, with 11 bases in the middle. The CDR3 sequence is 13 residues long. Germline V gene lookup returns CDR1 ENHRY and CDR2 SYGVKD. DNA of the CDR3: TGTGCCATCAGCCCGAGGGCGGACACTGAAGCTTTCTTT. It codes for CAISPRADTEAFF.

This chain links TRBV7-4 with TRBJ2-6, with 8 nucleotides matching TRBD1. The V segment lost 8 bases and the J segment 1 base; nucleotides outside the gene matches: 4. The CDR3 length is 15 residues. CDR1 and CDR2 (germline): SGHVT, SQSDAQ. Here the CDR3 DNA reads TGTGCCAGCCGGGACAGGACTTCTGGGGCCAACGTCCTGACTTTC. Protein product: CASRDRTSGANVLTF.

Many counts were recorded for this clonotype. This chain connects TRBV11-2 to TRBJ1-5, with TRBD1 as a possible D gene (6 bases). Trimming left V 5 bases short and J 2 bases short, with 16 bases between. Per the germline V gene, CDR1 is SGHAT and CDR2 is FQNNGV. This CDR3 has 16 amino acids. CDR3 coding DNA: TGTGCCAGCAGCCTCACCGGACAGATTGGCAATCAGCCCCAGCATTTT. Its translation: CASSLTGQIGNQPQHF. The whole variable domain, filled in from reference TRBV11-2 and TRBJ1-5, reads EAGVAQSPRYKIIEKRQSVAFWCNPISGHATLYWYQQILGQGPKLLIQFQNNGVVDDSQLPKDRFSAERLKGVDSTLKIQPAKLEDSAVYLCASSLTGQIGNQPQHFGDGTRLSIL.

In this sample, this clonotype turned up many times. This chain connects TRBV3-1 to TRBJ1-2, with TRBD1 identical over 7 bases. CDR3 length equals 15 residues. Germline CDR1 is LGHDT and CDR2 is YNNKEL (reference sequence). Unmatched junction bases numbered 11, after V lost 6 bases and J lost 4 bases. The CDR3 protein is CASSQGTAGVYGYTF. The CDR3 nucleotides read TGTGCCAGCAGTCAGGGGACAGCCGGGGTCTATGGCTACACCTTC.

Only a few counts were recorded for this clonotype. The V gene is TRBV27, the J gene TRBJ2-7; maybe TRBD1 (6 bases). V shed 6 bases and J shed 5 bases, with 14 bases lying between them. CDR1 MNHEY and CDR2 SMNVEV come from the germline V gene (reference sequence). This CDR3 has 13 amino acids. The CDR3 sequence is CASSIQGPHEQYF. The CDR3 nucleotides read TGTGCCAGCAGCATACAGGGCCCCCACGAGCAGTACTTC.

This sequence joins TRBV3-1 and TRBJ2-7, with 10 bases aligning to TRBD2. V shed 7 bases, J shed 1 base, and the junction held 7 bases outside the gene matches. Looked up from germline, CDR1 is LGHDT and CDR2 is YNNKEL (reference sequence). The CDR3 contains 15 residues. The CDR3 protein is CASTAAGGPSYEQYF. As DNA, the CDR3 is TGTGCCAGCACCGCAGCGGGAGGGCCGTCCTACGAGCAGTACTTC.

This chain joins TRBV6-1 and TRBJ2-3, with 7 bases aligning to TRBD2. The CDR3 length is 15 residues. Germline values: CDR1 MNHNS, CDR2 SASEGT. Trimming removed 7 bases from V and 1 base from J; junction bases left unmatched: 8. CDR3 in DNA: TGTGCCAGCATTCTTGGGGAGGGGCGCACAGATACGCAGTATTTT. The encoded protein is CASILGEGRTDTQYF.

The genes are TRBV11-2 and TRBJ2-2; maybe TRBD2 (5 bases). Germline V gene lookup returns CDR1 SGHAT and CDR2 FQNNGV. The CDR3 has 15 amino acids. V lost 5 bases and J 3 bases, leaving 13 bases between the germline ends. The CDR3 bases are TGTGCCAGCAGCCCGGGCGGGCGGGACACCGGGGAGCTGTTTTTT. Protein: CASSPGGRDTGELFF.

This clonotype was detected a few times. This may come from a read error, since a much larger clone is one base off. J is TRBJ1-2 and V is TRBV6-1, with a possible D match to TRBD1 (6 bases). Looked up from germline, CDR1 is MNHNS and CDR2 is SASEGT. The CDR3 is made up of 13 amino acids. The CDR3 here is CASRTSAKGGYAF. The CDR3 nucleotides read TGTGCCAGCAGGACCTCAGCCAAGGGGGGCTACGCCTTC.

The rearrangement links TRBV4-1 to TRBJ2-5; TRBD2 is a possible D gene (5 bases). Per the germline V gene, CDR1 is MGHRA and CDR2 is YSYEKL. The CDR3 loop spans 14 amino acids. The V gene lost 5 bases and the J gene lost 3 bases, with 13 bases spanning the gap. The CDR3 DNA is TGCGCCAGCAGCAACGGGATGTTTGAAGAGACCCAGTACTTC. This sequence encodes CASSNGMFEETQYF.

As for this clonotype: This clone may be a read error of a much larger clone one base away. CDR3 region: CASSLNPNMNTGAFF. CDR3 bases: TGTGCCAGCAGCTTAAATCCTAACATGAACACTGGAGCTTTCTTT. The J gene is TRBJ1-1, the V gene TRBV7-6, with no clear D. Germline assignment: CDR1 SGHVS and CDR2 FNYEAQ. This CDR3 contains 15 residues.

This clonotype has just a few counts. This could be a read error, since a much larger clone is one nucleotide away. The rearrangement links TRBV2 to TRBJ2-3, with D unresolved. The DNA end lines up better with TRBJ1-5; the J call may be wrong. Germline CDR1 and CDR2: SNHLY and FYNNEI. The CDR3 has 16 residues. CDR3 region: CASSDLSLFGTDTQHF. The DNA for the CDR3 is TGTGCCAGCAGTGACTTATCGCTATTCGGTACAGATACGCAGCATTTT.

This sequence joins TRBV19 and TRBJ1-1, with 7 bases fitting TRBD1. Germline CDR1 is LNHDA and CDR2 is SQIVND (reference sequence). CDR3 size: 11 residues. Trimming removed 9 bases from V and 11 bases from J; junction bases left unmatched: 9. The CDR3 DNA is TGTGCCAGCGGGCAGGGGGTTTTCGCTTTCTTT. As protein: CASGQGVFAFF.

This clonotype has more than one count but fewer than ten. The rearrangement joins TRBV6-1 to TRBJ1-2; D gene unclear. This CDR3 has 15 amino acids. Germline-derived CDR1 and CDR2 are MNHNS and SASEGT. Trimming removed 4 bases from V and 7 bases from J, with 19 bases in between. The CDR3 DNA reads TGTGCCAGCAGTGCCCTTGGGGTCCAGTCGGGTGGCTACACCTTC. Translation gives CASSALGVQSGGYTF.

This clonotype was counted at least ten times. The rearrangement joins TRBV10-3 to TRBJ2-3, with TRBD2 as a possible D gene (5 bases). Germline CDR1 reads ENHRY; CDR2 reads SYGVKD. The CDR3 spans 13 residues. V lost 4 bases and J lost 6, with 11 bases in between. CDR3 nucleotides: TGTGCCATCAGTGGGCCAGTAGCGGATACGCAGTATTTT. Protein product: CAISGPVADTQYF.

This clonotype appeared a few times. The gene calls are TRBV30 and TRBJ1-5; D is unclear. CDR1 is GTSNPN, CDR2 SVGIG, per germline (reference sequence). This CDR3 region has 13 residues. Trimming stripped 0 bases from V and 5 bases from J, with 8 bases between. The CDR3 DNA reads TGTGCCTGGAGTGTACGGAAGCATCAGCCCCAGCATTTT. Its translation: CAWSVRKHQPQHF.